One sample yielded the 17 T cell receptor beta chains listed below, sequenced in a study of immune evolution from preneoplasia to lung adenocarcinoma. Data came from immunoSEQ multiplex PCR; TCRdb stores just in-frame clones and leaves some out. The data hold more than 4,500 clones, with approximately 85% observed a single time. The sample comprised FFPE atypical adenomatous hyperplasia tissue from the lung. This sample's subset: atypical adenomatous hyperplasia (AAH), lung preneoplasia. Receptors were obtained from a person between 70 and 80 years old with lung adenocarcinoma.

This chain links TRBV28 with TRBJ2-7; TRBD2 aligns across 16 bases. Germline trimming cut 1 base from V and 4 bases from J; bases unmatched to any gene: 10. This CDR3 contains 19 residues. The germline V gene encodes CDR1 MDHEN and CDR2 SYDVKM. The CDR3 bases are TGTGCCAGCAGTTTATATTCCGGGACTAGCGGGAGGGCGCTTTACGAGCAGTACTTC. This translates into CASSLYSGTSGRALYEQYF.

The J gene is TRBJ2-7, the V gene TRBV7-9; 7 bases align to TRBD1. The CDR3 extends over 14 amino acids. CDR1 SEHNR and CDR2 FQNEAQ come from the germline V gene (reference sequence). V lost 5 bases to trimming and J lost 3 bases; unmatched junction nucleotides: 7. The CDR3 sequence is CASSLSSGGYEQYF. The DNA of the CDR3 is TGTGCCAGCAGCCTATCCTCAGGGGGCTACGAGCAGTACTTC.

This chain connects TRBV1 to TRBJ2-4; TRBD2, the D gene given by the table, was not confirmed from the DNA. TRBV1 is shown as a pseudogene. There are 19 residues in the CDR3. The CDR3 sequence is CTSRRGLAGGPLTKNIQYF. CDR3 nucleotides: TGCACCAGCAGACGGGGACTAGCGGGAGGGCCCCTTACCAAAAACATTCAGTACTTC.

This rearrangement joins TRBV30 to TRBJ1-2, with a weak D call TRBD1 (5 bases). V was cut by 0 bases and J by 8 bases, with 13 bases left in between. CDR1 and CDR2 from the germline V gene are GTSNPN and SVGIG (reference sequence). This CDR3 contains 13 residues. In DNA form, the CDR3 reads TGTGCCTGGAGTGTACTGGGCAGGGACGGCTACACCTTC. This translates into CAWSVLGRDGYTF.

This chain joins TRBV19 and TRBJ1-1, with a tentative D call TRBD1 (6 bases). CDR1 is LNHDA, CDR2 SQIVND, per germline (reference sequence). V gave up 8 bases and J gave up 0 bases, with 22 bases separating them. The CDR3 is made up of 17 amino acids. For the CDR3, the DNA is TGTGCCAGTCGCAAAGGCCCCGGGGGCGCCATGAACACTGAAGCTTTCTTT. It codes for CASRKGPGGAMNTEAFF.

The gene calls are TRBV27 and TRBJ2-5; TRBD1 matches 12 bases. This CDR3 contains 19 residues. V dropped 5 bases and J dropped 7; count of bases not matched to a gene: 20. Germline CDR1 reads MNHEY; CDR2 reads SMNVEV (reference sequence). This chain's CDR3 is CASSPKTPGQGARVRTQYF. Written as DNA, the CDR3 is TGTGCCAGCAGTCCGAAAACCCCGGGACAGGGGGCGCGGGTACGGACCCAGTACTTC.

The V gene is TRBV19, the J gene TRBJ1-5; 9 bases fit TRBD1. Germline V gives CDR1 LNHDA, CDR2 SQIVND (reference sequence). The CDR3 runs 18 residues. J lost 0 bases, V lost 9 bases, and 15 bases had no gene match. The DNA of the CDR3 is TGTGCCAGCAGGGACAGGGTTTTGTCTAGTTCTAGCAATCAGCCCCAGCATTTT. It specifies CASRDRVLSSSSNQPQHF.

The chain uses TRBV29-1 and TRBJ2-1, with 10 positions matching TRBD2. From germline, CDR1 is SQVTM and CDR2 ANQGSEA. The CDR3 totals 13 residues. V shed 4 bases and J 9 bases; nucleotides not matched to a gene: 6. The CDR3 bases are TGCAGCGTTGGTCTAGCGGGAGTCGGTGAGCAGTTCTTC. Translating it yields CSVGLAGVGEQFF.

This clone was recorded once. The junction departs from the called germline gene at one end, perhaps through a read error. J is TRBJ2-7 and V is TRBV7-7, with D perhaps matching TRBD1 or TRBD2 (5 bases each). Germline values: CDR1 SSHAT, CDR2 FNYEAQ (reference sequence). CDR3 length: 16 residues. This CDR3 is CASTPAQGLGLYEQYF. The CDR3 DNA reads as TGTGCTAGCACCCCTGCCCAGGGATTAGGACTCTACGAGCAGTACTTC.

The genes are TRBV5-4 and TRBJ1-4; D not certain. Germline V gene data show CDR1 as SGHNT and CDR2 as YYREEE (reference sequence). V was shortened by 0 bases and J by 0 bases, with 3 bases between the two germline ends. The CDR3 is 14 residues long. This CDR3 is CASSLGATNEKLFF. CDR3 bases: TGTGCCAGCAGCTTGGGTGCAACTAATGAAAAACTGTTTTTT.

The chain couples TRBV2 to TRBJ1-5; 8 positions agree with TRBD1. Trimming removed 0 bases from V and 0 bases from J; junction bases left unmatched: 7. This CDR3 region has 18 residues. Germline V gene data show CDR1 as SNHLY and CDR2 as FYNNEI. This chain's CDR3 is CASSEALRDRHSNQPQHF. CDR3 in DNA: TGTGCCAGCAGTGAAGCGCTTCGGGACAGGCATAGCAATCAGCCCCAGCATTTT.

The chain uses TRBV7-9 and TRBJ1-2; TRBD1 matches at 7 bases. This CDR3 comprises 15 residues. CDR1 is SEHNR and CDR2 is FQNEAQ in the germline V gene (reference sequence). J lost 6 bases, V lost 6 bases, and 13 bases had no gene match. In DNA form, the CDR3 reads TGTGCCAGCAGGCGACAGGGTCGCGCTTCGAATGGCTACACCTTC. Translated: CASRRQGRASNGYTF.

The chain combines TRBV10-1 with TRBJ2-3, with D unclear. Germline V CDR1 and CDR2: WNHNN, SYGVQD (reference sequence). Trimming removed 2 bases at V and 0 bases at J, with 3 bases between. The CDR3 contains 13 residues. CDR3 residues: CASSEDSTDTQYF. The CDR3, as DNA: TGCGCCAGCAGTGAGGACAGCACAGATACGCAGTATTTT.

This rearrangement joins TRBV19 to TRBJ2-7; TRBD1 matches 8 bases. CDR1 and CDR2 from the germline V gene are LNHDA and SQIVND (reference sequence). The J segment lost 12 bases and the V segment lost 5 bases, leaving 9 bases of the junction unmatched. This CDR3 comprises 12 residues. Written as DNA, the CDR3 is TGTGCCAGTAGTCAAGGACAGGGACCCCGGTACTTC. This gives the protein CASSQGQGPRYF.

The genes are TRBV4-2 and TRBJ2-3; D is undetermined. CDR1 LGHNA and CDR2 YNFKEQ come from the germline V gene. The V gene lost 1 base and the J gene lost 1 base, with 9 bases spanning the gap. This CDR3 is built from 15 residues. CDR3 nucleotide sequence: TGTGCCAGCAGCCAAGCGCATGGGGGCACAGATACGCAGTATTTT. Its translation is CASSQAHGGTDTQYF.

The rearrangement uses TRBV19 and TRBJ2-7; 8 nucleotides match TRBD1. The trim removed 7 bases at V and 4 bases at J, leaving 12 bases unmatched. The CDR3 contains 15 residues. Germline V gene lookup returns CDR1 LNHDA and CDR2 SQIVND (reference sequence). CDR3: CASTIDGTGLYEQYF. The CDR3 DNA follows: TGTGCCAGTACCATTGACGGGACAGGCCTATACGAGCAGTACTTC.

The genes are TRBV11-3 and TRBJ2-5, with TRBD2 as a possible D gene (6 bases). Trimming removed 3 bases at V and 5 bases at J, with 7 bases between. The CDR3 contains 12 residues. CDR1 is SGHNT, CDR2 YENEEA, per germline. The chain's CDR3 is CASSLEGETQYF. The CDR3 DNA reads as TGTGCCAGCAGCTTGGAGGGGGAGACCCAGTACTTC.